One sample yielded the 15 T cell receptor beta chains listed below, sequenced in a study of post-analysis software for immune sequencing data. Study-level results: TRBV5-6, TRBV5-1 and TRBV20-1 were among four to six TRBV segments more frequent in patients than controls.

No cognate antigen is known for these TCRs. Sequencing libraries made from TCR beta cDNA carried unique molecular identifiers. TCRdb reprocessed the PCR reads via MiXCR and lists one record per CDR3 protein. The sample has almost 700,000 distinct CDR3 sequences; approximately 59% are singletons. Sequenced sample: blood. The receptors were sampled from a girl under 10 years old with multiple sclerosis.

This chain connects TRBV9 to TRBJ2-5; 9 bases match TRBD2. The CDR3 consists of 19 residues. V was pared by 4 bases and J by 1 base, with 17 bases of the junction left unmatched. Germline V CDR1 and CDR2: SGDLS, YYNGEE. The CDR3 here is CASSKRGRVASGIQETQYF. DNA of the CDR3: TGTGCCAGCAGCAAGAGGGGGAGGGTGGCTAGCGGGATCCAAGAGACCCAGTACTTC.

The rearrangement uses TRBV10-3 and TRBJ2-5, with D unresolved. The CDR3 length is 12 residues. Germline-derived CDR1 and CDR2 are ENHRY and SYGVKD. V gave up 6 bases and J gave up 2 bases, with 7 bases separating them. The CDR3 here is CAIRDAQETQYF. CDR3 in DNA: TGTGCCATCAGGGACGCTCAAGAGACCCAGTACTTC.

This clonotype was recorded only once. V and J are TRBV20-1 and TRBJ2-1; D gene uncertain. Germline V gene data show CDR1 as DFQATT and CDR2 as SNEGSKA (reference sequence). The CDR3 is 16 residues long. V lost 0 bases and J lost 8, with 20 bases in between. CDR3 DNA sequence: TGCAGTGCTAGAGATAGGTTTGTCGGAAAGTCGCATGAGCAGTTCTTC. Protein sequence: CSARDRFVGKSHEQFF.

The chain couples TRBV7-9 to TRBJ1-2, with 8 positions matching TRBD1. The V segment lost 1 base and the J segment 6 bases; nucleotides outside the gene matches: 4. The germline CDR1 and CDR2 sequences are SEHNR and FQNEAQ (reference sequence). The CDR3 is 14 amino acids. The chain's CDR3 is CASSLETGEDGYTF. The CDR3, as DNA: TGTGCCAGCAGCTTAGAGACAGGGGAGGATGGCTACACCTTC.

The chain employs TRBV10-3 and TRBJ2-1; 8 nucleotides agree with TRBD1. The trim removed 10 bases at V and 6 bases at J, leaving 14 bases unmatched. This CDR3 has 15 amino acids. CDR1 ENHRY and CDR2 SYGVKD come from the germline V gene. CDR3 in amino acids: CATSGGAGPLNEQFF. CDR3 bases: TGTGCCACCTCAGGGGGCGCCGGTCCTCTCAATGAGCAGTTCTTC.

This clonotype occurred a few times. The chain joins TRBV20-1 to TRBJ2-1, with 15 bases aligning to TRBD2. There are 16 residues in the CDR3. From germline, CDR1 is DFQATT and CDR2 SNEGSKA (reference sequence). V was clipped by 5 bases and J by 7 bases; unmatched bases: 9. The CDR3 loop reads CSARPGLAGGGNEQFF. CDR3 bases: TGCAGTGCTCGACCGGGACTAGCGGGAGGAGGTAATGAGCAGTTCTTC.

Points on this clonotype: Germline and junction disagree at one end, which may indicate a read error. The CDR3 nucleotides read TGTGCCAGCGCACCGACCCGGGCCCTAATAGAGGGCTACACCTTC. Encoded protein: CASAPTRALIEGYTF. The V call is TRBV18, the J call TRBJ1-2; D remains unclear. Germline-derived CDR1 and CDR2 are KGHSH and LQKENI. The CDR3 is made up of 15 amino acids.

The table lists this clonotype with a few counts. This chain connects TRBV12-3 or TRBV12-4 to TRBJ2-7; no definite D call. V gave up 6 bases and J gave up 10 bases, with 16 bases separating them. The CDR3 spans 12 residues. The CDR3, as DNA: TGTGCCAGCAGGTCGACTGGGAACGCCCAGTACTTC. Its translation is CASRSTGNAQYF.

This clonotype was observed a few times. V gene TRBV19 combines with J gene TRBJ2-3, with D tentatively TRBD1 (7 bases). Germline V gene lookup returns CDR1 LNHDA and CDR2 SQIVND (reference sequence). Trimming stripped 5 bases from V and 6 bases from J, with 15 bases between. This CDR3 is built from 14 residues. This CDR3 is CASSPQGTLDTQYF. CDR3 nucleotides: TGTGCCAGTAGTCCACAGGGGACTCTTGATACGCAGTATTTT.

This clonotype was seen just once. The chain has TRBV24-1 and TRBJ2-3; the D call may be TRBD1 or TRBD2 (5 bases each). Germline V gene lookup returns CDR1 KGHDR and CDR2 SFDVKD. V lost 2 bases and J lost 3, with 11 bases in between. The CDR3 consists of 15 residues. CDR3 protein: CATSDWDPATDTQYF. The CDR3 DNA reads TGTGCCACCAGTGATTGGGACCCGGCAACAGATACGCAGTATTTT.

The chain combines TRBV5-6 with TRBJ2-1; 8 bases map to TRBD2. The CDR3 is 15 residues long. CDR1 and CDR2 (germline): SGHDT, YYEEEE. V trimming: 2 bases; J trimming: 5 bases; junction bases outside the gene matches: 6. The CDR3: CASSFGTRGHNEQFF. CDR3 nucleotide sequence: TGTGCCAGCAGCTTCGGGACTAGGGGCCACAATGAGCAGTTCTTC. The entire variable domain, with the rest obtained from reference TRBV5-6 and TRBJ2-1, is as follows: DAGVTQSPTHLIKTRGQQVTLRCSPKSGHDTVSWYQQALGQGPQFIFQYYEEEERQRGNFPDRFSGHQFPNYSSELNVNALLLGDSALYLCASSFGTRGHNEQFFGPGTRLTVL.

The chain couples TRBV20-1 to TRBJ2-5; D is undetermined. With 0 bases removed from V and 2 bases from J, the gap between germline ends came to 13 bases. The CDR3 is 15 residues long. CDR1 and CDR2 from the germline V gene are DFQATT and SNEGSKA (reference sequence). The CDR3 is CSARDHLSGQETQYF. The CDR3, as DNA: TGCAGTGCTAGAGATCATTTAAGTGGGCAAGAGACCCAGTACTTC.

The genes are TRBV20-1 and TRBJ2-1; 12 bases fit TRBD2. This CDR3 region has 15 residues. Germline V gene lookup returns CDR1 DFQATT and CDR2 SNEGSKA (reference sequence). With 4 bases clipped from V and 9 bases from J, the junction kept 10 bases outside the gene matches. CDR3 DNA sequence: TGCAGTGCTAAAACGCTAGCGGGAGGGCTTGGTGAGCAGTTCTTC. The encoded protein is CSAKTLAGGLGEQFF.

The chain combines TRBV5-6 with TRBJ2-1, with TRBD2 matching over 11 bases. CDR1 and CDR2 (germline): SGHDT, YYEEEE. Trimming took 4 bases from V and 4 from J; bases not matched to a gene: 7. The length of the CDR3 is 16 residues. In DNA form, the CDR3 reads TGTGCCAGCAGCCGAACTAGCGGGAGAACATACAATGAGCAGTTCTTC. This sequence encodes CASSRTSGRTYNEQFF. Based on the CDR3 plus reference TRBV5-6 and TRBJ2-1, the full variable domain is DAGVTQSPTHLIKTRGQQVTLRCSPKSGHDTVSWYQQALGQGPQFIFQYYEEEERQRGNFPDRFSGHQFPNYSSELNVNALLLGDSALYLCASSRTSGRTYNEQFFGPGTRLTVL.

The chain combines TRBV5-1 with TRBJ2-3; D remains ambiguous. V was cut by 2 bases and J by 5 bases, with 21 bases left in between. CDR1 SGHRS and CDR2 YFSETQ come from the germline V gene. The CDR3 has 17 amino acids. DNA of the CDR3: TGCGCCAGCAGCTTTAATTTCCCGGGCCCCATAAAAGATACGCAGTATTTT. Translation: CASSFNFPGPIKDTQYF. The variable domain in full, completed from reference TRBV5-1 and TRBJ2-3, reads KAGVTQTPRYLIKTRGQQVTLSCSPISGHRSVSWYQQTPGQGLQFLFEYFSETQRNKGNFPGRFSGRQFSNSRSEMNVSTLELGDSALYLCASSFNFPGPIKDTQYFGPGTRLTVL.